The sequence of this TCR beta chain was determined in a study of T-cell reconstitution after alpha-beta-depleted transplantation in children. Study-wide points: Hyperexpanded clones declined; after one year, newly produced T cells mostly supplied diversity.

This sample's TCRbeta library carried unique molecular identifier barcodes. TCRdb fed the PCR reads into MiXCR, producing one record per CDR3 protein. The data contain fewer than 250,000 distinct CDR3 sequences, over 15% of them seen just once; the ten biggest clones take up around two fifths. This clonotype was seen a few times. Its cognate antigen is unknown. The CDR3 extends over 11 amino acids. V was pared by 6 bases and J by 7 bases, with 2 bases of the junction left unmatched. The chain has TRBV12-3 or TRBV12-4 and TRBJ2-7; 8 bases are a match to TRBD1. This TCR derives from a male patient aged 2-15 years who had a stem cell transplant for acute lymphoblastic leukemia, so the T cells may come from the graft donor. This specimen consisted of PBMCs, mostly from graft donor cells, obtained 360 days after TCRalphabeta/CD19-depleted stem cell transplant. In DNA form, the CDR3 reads TGTGCCAGCAGGACAGGGGAAGAGCAGTACTTC. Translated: CASRTGEEQYF.